The next 18 T cell receptor beta chains were all read from a single sample in a study of identical twins. TCRdb re-analysed the 5' RACE reads in MiXCR, keeping a single row per CDR3 protein. Of approximately 600,000 distinct CDR3 sequences in the sample, just over 7% are singletons; the top ten hold 1.6%. These data were also reused for a study on yellow fever vaccine responses in identical twins.

The sample was PBMCs. The receptors shown here come from a woman younger than 30 in good health.

Many counts were recorded for this clonotype. The CDR3 bases are TGTGCCAGCAGCCAAGGTTGGGGTGGGGACACCGGGGAGCTGTTTTTT. Its protein product is CASSQGWGGDTGELFF. V usage is TRBV3-1 and J usage is TRBJ2-2; D ambiguous. The length of the CDR3 is 16 residues. CDR1 is LGHDT and CDR2 is YNNKEL in the germline V gene (reference sequence). V lost 1 base to trimming and J lost 3 bases, with 12 bases between them. The full variable domain, rest sourced from reference TRBV3-1 and TRBJ2-2, is DTAVSQTPKYLVTQMGNDKSIKCEQNLGHDTMYWYKQDSKKFLKIMFSYNNKELIINETVPNRFSPKSPDKAHLNLHINSLELGDSAVYFCASSQGWGGDTGELFFGEGSRLTVL.

This clonotype has more than one count but fewer than ten. V and J are TRBV4-1 and TRBJ1-1, with unresolved D. This CDR3 comprises 13 residues. The germline gives CDR1 MGHRA, CDR2 YSYEKL. Trimming removed 0 bases from V and 6 bases from J, with 8 bases in between. The CDR3 sequence is CASSQEGMSEAFF. For the CDR3, the DNA is TGCGCCAGCAGCCAAGAAGGGATGTCTGAAGCTTTCTTT.

This sequence joins TRBV10-3 and TRBJ2-2; D is possibly TRBD1 or TRBD2 (6 bases each). Germline V gene data show CDR1 as ENHRY and CDR2 as SYGVKD. Trimming stripped 3 bases from V and 8 bases from J, with 10 bases between. CDR3 length: 13 amino acids. CDR3 coding DNA: TGTGCCATCAGTGATACAGGGACTGGGGAGCTGTTTTTT. This encodes CAISDTGTGELFF.

This clonotype has just a few counts. The rearrangement uses TRBV5-5 and TRBJ1-6; D is undetermined. The V and J ends lost 2 bases and 7 bases respectively, with 10 bases between them. Germline CDR1 reads SGHKS; CDR2 reads YYEKEE (reference sequence). The CDR3 loop spans 14 amino acids. This CDR3 is CASSFGQFNSPLHF. CDR3 sequence (DNA): TGTGCCAGCAGCTTTGGTCAGTTCAATTCACCCCTCCACTTT.

This clonotype was seen many times. This chain uses TRBV20-1 with TRBJ1-1; 7 bases match TRBD1. With 5 bases clipped from V and 4 bases from J, the junction kept 10 bases outside the gene matches. The CDR3 sequence is 14 residues long. Germline CDR1 and CDR2: DFQATT and SNEGSKA (reference sequence). CDR3 nucleotide sequence: TGCAGTGCTGAGACAGGGTTTTTGAGCACTGAAGCTTTCTTT. This sequence encodes CSAETGFLSTEAFF.

The rearrangement uses TRBV12-3 or TRBV12-4 and TRBJ1-4; D remains ambiguous. Trimming shortened V by 1 base and J by 8 bases, and 8 bases separated the two germline ends. This CDR3 comprises 13 residues. CDR3 coding DNA: TGTGCCAGCAGTTTAGGGCTCCGAGAAAAACTGTTTTTT. Translating gives CASSLGLREKLFF.

The V gene is TRBV12-3 or TRBV12-4, the J gene TRBJ2-1; 11 bases map to TRBD2. The CDR3 totals 17 residues. Trimming cost V 5 bases and J 2 bases; bases outside gene matches: 8. CDR3 sequence reads: CASSPPTSGSAYNEQFF. The CDR3 DNA reads as TGTGCCAGCAGTCCCCCAACTAGCGGGAGCGCCTACAATGAGCAGTTCTTC.

The J gene is TRBJ1-1, the V gene TRBV9, with D possibly being TRBD1 (6 bases). Germline V gene lookup returns CDR1 SGDLS and CDR2 YYNGEE. Between the trimmed V and J ends, which lost 2 bases and 0 bases, there was a span of 11 bases. The CDR3 length is 15 residues. The DNA for the CDR3 is TGTGCCAGCAGCGTCCCGGGACATCTGAACACTGAAGCTTTCTTT. It specifies CASSVPGHLNTEAFF. Based on the CDR3 plus reference TRBV9 and TRBJ1-1, the full variable domain is DSGVTQTPKHLITATGQRVTLRCSPRSGDLSVYWYQQSLDQGLQFLIQYYNGEERAKGNILERFSAQQFPDLHSELNLSSLELGDSALYFCASSVPGHLNTEAFFGQGTRLTVV.

The chain has TRBV4-1 and TRBJ2-3, with 7 bases lining up with TRBD1. This CDR3 is built from 17 residues. With 3 bases clipped from V and 8 bases from J, the junction kept 17 bases outside the gene matches. Per the germline V gene, CDR1 is MGHRA and CDR2 is YSYEKL. The CDR3: CASSHPTGKKGVGTQYF. The CDR3, as DNA: TGCGCCAGCAGCCATCCGACAGGGAAGAAAGGAGTAGGTACGCAGTATTTT.

This clonotype was recorded a few times. The CDR3 reads CASSVHSYPNTGELFF. Here the CDR3 DNA reads TGTGCCAGCAGTGTACACAGTTATCCGAACACCGGGGAGCTGTTTTTT. The chain employs TRBV6-1 and TRBJ2-2; D uncertain. This CDR3 region has 16 residues. Trimming pared 4 bases from V and 0 bases from J, leaving 12 bases between. Germline-derived CDR1 and CDR2 are MNHNS and SASEGT.

This clonotype was picked up many times. The chain couples TRBV29-1 to TRBJ1-2; 7 nucleotides agree with TRBD1. The germline V gene has CDR1 SQVTM and CDR2 ANQGSEA. The CDR3 is made up of 15 amino acids. V dropped 3 bases and J dropped 1; count of bases not matched to a gene: 8. CDR3 protein: CSVDTGTALNYGYTF. CDR3 DNA sequence: TGCAGCGTTGACACCGGGACAGCCCTTAACTATGGCTACACCTTC.

The V and J genes are TRBV20-1 and TRBJ2-5; 10 bases agree with TRBD2. With V trimmed by 3 bases and J by 6 bases, 4 bases remained unmatched. This CDR3 is 13 amino acids long. CDR1 is DFQATT and CDR2 is SNEGSKA in the germline V gene (reference sequence). The CDR3 is CSASDSGGKTQYF. CDR3 bases: TGCAGTGCTAGTGATAGCGGGGGGAAGACCCAGTACTTC.

This clonotype was counted between two and nine times. This chain joins TRBV10-3 and TRBJ2-7, with no clear D. This CDR3 region has 15 residues. Looked up from germline, CDR1 is ENHRY and CDR2 is SYGVKD. The ends were cut back, 4 bases at V and 2 bases at J, with 15 bases in the middle. The DNA for the CDR3 is TGTGCCATCAGTGGAGAGGCCTTAGGAACCTACGAGCAGTACTTC. This codes for CAISGEALGTYEQYF.

The V call is TRBV10-3, the J call TRBJ1-1; D may be TRBD1 (5 bases). Germline CDR1 reads ENHRY; CDR2 reads SYGVKD. This CDR3 is built from 13 residues. The V gene lost 6 bases and the J gene lost 1 base, with 9 bases spanning the gap. The CDR3 loop is CAIRGGGNTEAFF. CDR3 DNA: TGTGCCATCAGGGGGGGAGGGAACACTGAAGCTTTCTTT.

This clonotype was found many times. The chain carries TRBV6-1 and TRBJ1-6, with TRBD1 as a possible D gene (5 bases). The V gene's germline CDR1 is MNHNS and CDR2 SASEGT. V gave up 4 bases and J gave up 5 bases, with 9 bases separating them. This CDR3 has 14 amino acids. The CDR3 protein is CASSVTGDNSPLHF. CDR3 bases: TGTGCCAGCAGTGTCACAGGCGATAATTCACCCCTCCACTTT.

This clonotype was recorded many times. This chain uses TRBV5-1 with TRBJ2-1, with D possibly TRBD2 on 6 matching bases. V lost 0 bases to trimming and J lost 0 bases, with 16 bases between them. The CDR3 spans 18 residues. Germline CDR1 and CDR2: SGHRS and YFSETQ. CDR3 in amino acids: CASSLEGTPRISYNEQFF. The CDR3 DNA reads TGCGCCAGCAGCTTGGAGGGGACTCCCCGAATCTCCTACAATGAGCAGTTCTTC.

J is TRBJ2-1 and V is TRBV5-1; a weak D match, TRBD1 (6 bases). The V gene lost 2 bases and the J gene lost 8 bases, with 17 bases spanning the gap. The CDR3 has 15 amino acids. CDR1 is SGHRS and CDR2 is YFSETQ in the germline V gene. The CDR3 nucleotides read TGCGCCAGCAGCTTACAGGGCCCTACATTGGATGAGCAGTTCTTC. Translating gives CASSLQGPTLDEQFF.

The chain recombines TRBV7-9 with TRBJ1-2, with a weak D call TRBD1 (5 bases). CDR1 is SEHNR, CDR2 FQNEAQ, per germline (reference sequence). The germline V and J ends were trimmed by 5 bases and 2 bases, with 12 bases remaining between them. CDR3 length equals 14 residues. The CDR3 spells CASSQGTGNYGYTF. DNA of the CDR3: TGTGCCAGCAGCCAAGGAACAGGAAACTATGGCTACACCTTC.